This T cell receptor (beta chain) was profiled in a study of cytotoxic CD8 clonotypes in ibrutinib-treated CLL. Study summary: Enrolment comprised over ten relapsed/refractory and roughly 15 treatment-naive patients; about 18 were IGHV unmutated.

Study results and caveats: Baseline clonality exceeded age-matched healthy donors and tracked circulating CD8+ T-cell counts.

Only in-frame clones appear in the TCRdb table, and some are missing; sequencing was by immunoSEQ multiplex PCR. The data show around 130,000 clones, around 80% seen once. The germline V gene encodes CDR1 MNHEY and CDR2 SMNVEV (reference sequence). The CDR3 is 14 residues long. V was cut by 1 base and J by 3 bases, with 9 bases left in between. Worth noting for this clone: Antigen unknown.

This sequence was found in a human donor with chronic lymphocytic leukemia. Sequences were derived from PBMCs, sampled after 24 months of ibrutinib treatment. The chain recombines TRBV27 with TRBJ1-1; no clear D. In DNA, the CDR3 is TGTGCCAGCAGTTTATACGCCGGGTACACTGAAGCTTTCTTT. This codes for CASSLYAGYTEAFF.